These T cell receptor beta chains were read from a single sample in a study of OX40 agonist ivuxolimab in advanced cancers. Libraries were prepared by immunoSEQ multiplex PCR; TCRdb keeps only in-frame clonotypes and omits some of them. The repertoire holds under 90,000 clones, more than 75% seen once, with more than 0.75% in the top ten. Sequenced material: CD4+ or CD8+ T cells sorted from blood, taken in a trial of the OX40 agonist ivuxolimab. The receptors originated from an adult with an advanced solid tumor such as melanoma, head and neck, liver or kidney cancer. CDR3s include the opening cysteine and the closing phenylalanine or tryptophan. Each record gives: V gene, J gene, clone size, D gene, CDR3 DNA, CDR3 protein. D genes are given only for firm matches. Expanded clones get a size class; other rows say once, few or many, or leave the size out.

V gene: TRBV28; J gene: TRBJ1-2; clone size: .; D gene: TRBD1; CDR3 DNA: TGTGCCAGCAGCCGAGACCGGGACAGGACTAACTATGGCTACACCTTC; CDR3 protein: CASSRDRDRTNYGYTF
V gene: TRBV10-1; J gene: TRBJ2-7; clone size: once; D gene: .; CDR3 DNA: TGCGCCAGCAACATCCCCGCCGAGACGGACTACGAGCAGTACTTC; CDR3 protein: CASNIPAETDYEQYF
V gene: TRBV5-1; J gene: TRBJ2-7; clone size: once; D gene: .; CDR3 DNA: TGCGCCAGCTCGGGGAGCGGGTACGAGCAGTACTTC; CDR3 protein: CASSGSGYEQYF
V gene: TRBV18; J gene: TRBJ1-4; clone size: .; D gene: .; CDR3 DNA: TGTGCCAGCTCACCTAAGGCAGGGGCCGTGTCTAATGAAAAACTGTTTTTT; CDR3 protein: CASSPKAGAVSNEKLFF
V gene: TRBV6-1; J gene: TRBJ2-7; clone size: .; D gene: .; CDR3 DNA: TGTGCCAGCAGTCCCGGGACCTACGAGCAGTACTTC; CDR3 protein: CASSPGTYEQYF
V gene: TRBV5-8; J gene: TRBJ2-3; clone size: once; D gene: TRBD1; CDR3 DNA: TGTGCCAGCAGCCCCGGACAGGCCACAGATACGCAGTATTTT; CDR3 protein: CASSPGQATDTQYF
V gene: TRBV5-1; J gene: TRBJ2-5; clone size: .; D gene: .; CDR3 DNA: TGCGCCAGCAGCGGGACTCGAAGACCGGAAGAGACCCAGTACTTC; CDR3 protein: CASSGTRRPEETQYF
V gene: TRBV6-6; J gene: TRBJ1-1; clone size: .; D gene: .; CDR3 DNA: TGTGCCAGCAGTAGGGGAAGGGTCACTGAAGCTTTCTTT; CDR3 protein: CASSRGRVTEAFF
V gene: TRBV7-9; J gene: TRBJ1-4; clone size: .; D gene: .; CDR3 DNA: TGTGCCAGCAGCTTAGTAGCAGGGTCTAATGAAAAACTGTTTTTT; CDR3 protein: CASSLVAGSNEKLFF
V gene: TRBV2; J gene: TRBJ2-7; clone size: .; D gene: TRBD1; CDR3 DNA: TGTGCCAGCGGGGGGGGACAGGGCTCCTACGAGCAGTACTTC; CDR3 protein: CASGGGQGSYEQYF
V gene: TRBV18; J gene: TRBJ2-1; clone size: few; D gene: .; CDR3 DNA: TGTGCCAGCTCACCACAAGGGGGGGATGAGCAGTTCTTC; CDR3 protein: CASSPQGGDEQFF
V gene: TRBV2; J gene: TRBJ2-5; clone size: .; D gene: .; CDR3 DNA: TGTGCCAGCAGTTACGACCGGGACAACCAAGAGACCCAGTACTTC; CDR3 protein: CASSYDRDNQETQYF
V gene: TRBV28; J gene: TRBJ1-4; clone size: .; D gene: .; CDR3 DNA: TGTGCCAGCAGTTCCCCGGGGCGGGGCGAGAGACTGTTTTTT; CDR3 protein: CASSSPGRGERLFF
V gene: TRBV28; J gene: TRBJ2-3; clone size: .; D gene: .; CDR3 DNA: TGTGCCAGCAGATTGACGACAGATACGCAGTATTTT; CDR3 protein: CASRLTTDTQYF
V gene: TRBV18; J gene: TRBJ1-4; clone size: .; D gene: .; CDR3 DNA: TGTGCCAGCTCACCAGGTACAGGCGGATCAACTAATGAAAAACTGTTTTTT; CDR3 protein: CASSPGTGGSTNEKLFF
V gene: TRBV5-1; J gene: TRBJ2-1; clone size: few; D gene: .; CDR3 DNA: TGCGCCAGCAGCTTGGCCCTAGGGGGACTCATCAATGAGCAGTTCTTC; CDR3 protein: CASSLALGGLINEQFF
V gene: TRBV25-1; J gene: TRBJ1-4; clone size: .; D gene: .; CDR3 DNA: TGTGCCAGCAGTCCAACAACAACTAATGAAAAACTGTTTTTT; CDR3 protein: CASSPTTTNEKLFF
V gene: TRBV7-3; J gene: TRBJ2-2; clone size: .; D gene: .; CDR3 DNA: TGTGCCAGCAGCTTAAGGCAGAACACCGGGGAGCTGTTTTTT; CDR3 protein: CASSLRQNTGELFF
V gene: TRBV7-6; J gene: TRBJ1-1; clone size: .; D gene: .; CDR3 DNA: TGTGCCAGCAGCCCCAGTTACAGGGCGAACACTGAAGCTTTCTTT; CDR3 protein: CASSPSYRANTEAFF
V gene: TRBV29-1; J gene: TRBJ2-7; clone size: .; D gene: .; CDR3 DNA: TGCAGCGTTGTTCTGGGGCCATCCTACGAGCAGTACTTC; CDR3 protein: CSVVLGPSYEQYF
V gene: TRBV5-1; J gene: TRBJ2-6; clone size: .; D gene: .; CDR3 DNA: TGCGCCAGCAGCCCGCTTAACTCTGGGGCCAACGTCCTGACTTTC; CDR3 protein: CASSPLNSGANVLTF
V gene: TRBV14; J gene: TRBJ1-1; clone size: few; D gene: .; CDR3 DNA: TGTGCCAGCAGCCGGGGACGGCAGAACACTGAAGCTTTCTTT; CDR3 protein: CASSRGRQNTEAFF
V gene: TRBV27; J gene: TRBJ2-2; clone size: .; D gene: TRBD1; CDR3 DNA: TGTGCCAGCAGTCCAACCGGGACAGGGGGCCCCGGGGAGCTGTTTTTT; CDR3 protein: CASSPTGTGGPGELFF
V gene: TRBV5-4; J gene: TRBJ2-5; clone size: .; D gene: TRBD2; CDR3 DNA: TGTGCCAGCAGCGTCGGGACTAGCGGTTTCAGCCAAGAGACCCAGTACTTC; CDR3 protein: CASSVGTSGFSQETQYF
V gene: TRBV11-2; J gene: TRBJ2-5; clone size: .; D gene: .; CDR3 DNA: TGTGCCAGCAGCTTAGATAGAGAGACCCAGTACTTC; CDR3 protein: CASSLDRETQYF
V gene: TRBV19; J gene: TRBJ2-1; clone size: .; D gene: TRBD2; CDR3 DNA: TGTGCCAGTAGTACAGCGACTAGCGGGAGACGATTGGGGTCCTACAATGAGCAGTTCTTC; CDR3 protein: CASSTATSGRRLGSYNEQFF
V gene: TRBV19; J gene: TRBJ2-1; clone size: .; D gene: TRBD2; CDR3 DNA: TGTGCCAGTAAACCGACTAGCGGGATGGGGTACAATGAGCAGTTCTTC; CDR3 protein: CASKPTSGMGYNEQFF
V gene: TRBV11-2; J gene: TRBJ2-1; clone size: .; D gene: .; CDR3 DNA: TGTGCCAGCAGCTTTTCTCAAGGGAGCAATGAGCAGTTCTTC; CDR3 protein: CASSFSQGSNEQFF
V gene: TRBV9; J gene: TRBJ1-3; clone size: .; D gene: .; CDR3 DNA: TGTGCCAGCAGCCTCGGGGGGACTGGAAACACCATATATTTT; CDR3 protein: CASSLGGTGNTIYF
V gene: TRBV5-6; J gene: TRBJ2-5; clone size: .; D gene: TRBD2; CDR3 DNA: TGTGCCAGCAGCTTCGGACTAGCGGGCATCCCTCAAGGAGAGACCCAGTACTTC; CDR3 protein: CASSFGLAGIPQGETQYF
V gene: TRBV7-9; J gene: TRBJ2-3; clone size: .; D gene: .; CDR3 DNA: TGTGCCAGCAGCTTAGTGGTCTCAGGGAGCACAGATACGCAGTATTTT; CDR3 protein: CASSLVVSGSTDTQYF
V gene: TRBV4-1; J gene: TRBJ2-2; clone size: .; D gene: .; CDR3 DNA: TGCGCCAGCAGCCAAAAAGACTCTAACACCGGGGAGCTGTTTTTT; CDR3 protein: CASSQKDSNTGELFF
V gene: TRBV5-1; J gene: TRBJ1-4; clone size: once; D gene: .; CDR3 DNA: TGCGCCAGCAGCGCTCAGGGGTCCACTAATGAAAAACTGTTTTTT; CDR3 protein: CASSAQGSTNEKLFF
V gene: TRBV29-1; J gene: TRBJ2-7; clone size: .; D gene: .; CDR3 DNA: TGCAGCGTGTGGGGTGGCTACGAGCAGTACTTC; CDR3 protein: CSVWGGYEQYF
V gene: TRBV18; J gene: TRBJ2-2; clone size: once; D gene: .; CDR3 DNA: TGTGCCAGCTCACCACCCCAGGGCACCGGGGAGCTGTTTTTT; CDR3 protein: CASSPPQGTGELFF
V gene: TRBV7-8; J gene: TRBJ1-5; clone size: .; D gene: TRBD1; CDR3 DNA: TGTGCCAGCAGCTCCCAGGGGGCGAACAATCAGCCCCAGCATTTT; CDR3 protein: CASSSQGANNQPQHF
V gene: TRBV28; J gene: TRBJ2-1; clone size: .; D gene: .; CDR3 DNA: TGTGCCAGCAGGCCCCGTGTCGATGAGCAGTTCTTC; CDR3 protein: CASRPRVDEQFF
V gene: TRBV19; J gene: TRBJ1-5; clone size: few; D gene: .; CDR3 DNA: TGTGCCAGTAGCCACCCCCAGGTTAATCAGCCCCAGCATTTT; CDR3 protein: CASSHPQVNQPQHF
V gene: TRBV7-2; J gene: TRBJ2-2; clone size: once; D gene: TRBD1; CDR3 DNA: TGTGCCAGCAGCCGGGACAGCCCAAAGGTCACCGGGGAGCTGTTTTTT; CDR3 protein: CASSRDSPKVTGELFF
V gene: TRBV6-5; J gene: TRBJ2-7; clone size: .; D gene: TRBD1; CDR3 DNA: TGTGCCAGCACCCATGGACAGGCCTTCTCCTACGAGCAGTACTTC; CDR3 protein: CASTHGQAFSYEQYF
V gene: TRBV14; J gene: TRBJ2-1; clone size: .; D gene: .; CDR3 DNA: TGTGCCAGCAGCTTACAGACTCAACCCTACAATGAGCAGTTCTTC; CDR3 protein: CASSLQTQPYNEQFF
V gene: TRBV6-6; J gene: TRBJ1-2; clone size: .; D gene: TRBD1; CDR3 DNA: TGTGCCACAGGGGGGGAAAACAACTATGGCTACACCTTC; CDR3 protein: CATGGENNYGYTF
V gene: TRBV29-1; J gene: TRBJ2-1; clone size: .; D gene: TRBD2; CDR3 DNA: TGCAGCGGTAGCGGGAGTTCCTACAATGAGCAGTTCTTC; CDR3 protein: CSGSGSSYNEQFF
V gene: TRBV6-5; J gene: TRBJ2-7; clone size: .; D gene: .; CDR3 DNA: TGTGCCAGCAGTCGGAGCTGGGGGTTTTACGAGCAGTACTTC; CDR3 protein: CASSRSWGFYEQYF
V gene: TRBV28; J gene: TRBJ2-5; clone size: .; D gene: TRBD1; CDR3 DNA: TGTGCCAGCAGCCCGAGGGACAGGGGAGACGAGACCCAGTACTTC; CDR3 protein: CASSPRDRGDETQYF
V gene: TRBV13; J gene: TRBJ2-7; clone size: .; D gene: .; CDR3 DNA: TGTGCCAGCAGCTTACTAGAATCGTCCGGCGAGCAGTACTTC; CDR3 protein: CASSLLESSGEQYF
V gene: TRBV28; J gene: TRBJ2-2; clone size: .; D gene: .; CDR3 DNA: TGTGCCAGCAGTTTCCCCCGACAAAACACCGGGGAGCTGTTTTTT; CDR3 protein: CASSFPRQNTGELFF
V gene: TRBV10-3; J gene: TRBJ1-2; clone size: medium-sized; D gene: TRBD1; CDR3 DNA: TGTGCCATCACCTCACAGGGGAGCTATGGCTACACCTTC; CDR3 protein: CAITSQGSYGYTF
V gene: TRBV18; J gene: TRBJ1-1; clone size: .; D gene: .; CDR3 DNA: TGTGCCAGCTCACGGGCAGGGACCCACACTGAAGCTTTCTTT; CDR3 protein: CASSRAGTHTEAFF
V gene: TRBV11-3; J gene: TRBJ2-7; clone size: .; D gene: TRBD2; CDR3 DNA: TGTGCCAGCAGTCGCGGGAGAGGCTCCTACGAGCAGTACTTC; CDR3 protein: CASSRGRGSYEQYF
V gene: TRBV19; J gene: TRBJ1-4; clone size: .; D gene: TRBD1; CDR3 DNA: TGTGCCAGTTCGACAGGGGGCGCCGCTGAAAAACTGTTTTTT; CDR3 protein: CASSTGGAAEKLFF
V gene: TRBV5-1; J gene: TRBJ1-1; clone size: .; D gene: .; CDR3 DNA: TGCGCCAGCAGAATCCTAGCAGGGAACACTGAAGCTTTCTTT; CDR3 protein: CASRILAGNTEAFF
V gene: TRBV5-1; J gene: TRBJ2-7; clone size: .; D gene: TRBD1; CDR3 DNA: TGCGCCAGCAGCTTGTCAGGGGGATCGGGATACGAGCAGTACTTC; CDR3 protein: CASSLSGGSGYEQYF
V gene: TRBV28; J gene: TRBJ1-5; clone size: .; D gene: .; CDR3 DNA: TGTGCCAGCAGCGCCGGGCTAGTTTGGCCCCAGCCCCAGCATTTT; CDR3 protein: CASSAGLVWPQPQHF
V gene: TRBV5-1; J gene: TRBJ1-1; clone size: .; D gene: .; CDR3 DNA: TGCGCCAGCAGCTCACAAGGGGGAGGCACTGAAGCTTTCTTT; CDR3 protein: CASSSQGGGTEAFF
V gene: TRBV4-1; J gene: TRBJ2-3; clone size: .; D gene: TRBD1; CDR3 DNA: TGCGCCAGCAGCCACTCGAGACAGGGAAGGATTTATACAGATACGCAGTATTTT; CDR3 protein: CASSHSRQGRIYTDTQYF
V gene: TRBV5-1; J gene: TRBJ2-7; clone size: .; D gene: TRBD2; CDR3 DNA: TGCGCCAGCAGGCAACTAGCGGGAGCCTACGAGCAGTACTTC; CDR3 protein: CASRQLAGAYEQYF
V gene: TRBV5-1; J gene: TRBJ2-5; clone size: .; D gene: TRBD2; CDR3 DNA: TGCGCCAGCAGCCCTGGACTAGCGGGAGTGGAGACCCAGTACTTC; CDR3 protein: CASSPGLAGVETQYF
V gene: TRBV28; J gene: TRBJ1-2; clone size: once; D gene: TRBD1; CDR3 DNA: TGTGCCAGCAGCACGAATACCTGGGACAGGTTTGGTTACACCTTC; CDR3 protein: CASSTNTWDRFGYTF